Presented here are 20 T cell receptor beta chains from one specimen sequenced in a study of shared clonotypes between healthy human individuals. Repertoires were generated with immunoSEQ multiplex PCR, while TCRdb's copy carries only in-frame clones and drops some. In the table there are about 2.1 million clones, roughly 95% of which are singletons. CD45RO-negative, CCR7-selected cells formed the naive CD8 fraction, which excluded terminally differentiated effector memory CD45RA+ cells. Source material: naive CD8+ T cells from PBMCs. Receptors originate from a man between 18 and 29 years old in good health. Some clones in this sample may be carry-over from other donors' samples.

The chain is built from TRBV9 and TRBJ1-2; perhaps TRBD1 as D (6 bases). V lost 5 bases, J lost 7 bases, and 12 bases lay in between. This CDR3 comprises 12 residues. The germline CDR1 and CDR2 sequences are SGDLS and YYNGEE. The CDR3 protein is CASRGGSSGYTF. Here the CDR3 DNA reads TGTGCCAGCAGAGGGGGAAGTAGTGGCTACACCTTC.

The chain recombines TRBV7-8 with TRBJ2-7, with TRBD2 matching 9 bases. V lost 5 bases to trimming and J lost 0 bases; unmatched junction nucleotides: 5. The CDR3 is 15 amino acids. Germline CDR1 SGHVS, CDR2 FQNEAQ. The CDR3, as DNA: TGTGCCAGCAGCCCAGGACTAGCGTACTCCTACGAGCAGTACTTC. This encodes CASSPGLAYSYEQYF.

The genes are TRBV7-9 and TRBJ1-1, with 9 bases identical to TRBD1. CDR3 length: 14 amino acids. Per the germline V gene, CDR1 is SEHNR and CDR2 is FQNEAQ (reference sequence). Germline trimming cut 5 bases from V and 4 bases from J; bases unmatched to any gene: 5. The CDR3 here is CASSIRDRATEAFF. The CDR3 nucleotides read TGTGCCAGCAGCATACGGGACAGGGCCACTGAAGCTTTCTTT.

The V and J genes are TRBV5-4 and TRBJ2-7; possible D gene TRBD2, 6 bases. This CDR3 has 17 residues. V dropped 1 base and J dropped 0 bases, with 17 bases sitting between them. Germline CDR1 SGHNT, CDR2 YYREEE (reference sequence). CDR3: CASSLHPLATDSYEQYF. The CDR3 nucleotides are TGTGCCAGCAGCTTGCACCCTCTAGCGACCGACTCCTACGAGCAGTACTTC. The entire variable domain, with the rest obtained from reference TRBV5-4 and TRBJ2-7, is as follows: ETGVTQSPTHLIKTRGQQVTLRCSSQSGHNTVSWYQQALGQGPQFIFQYYREEENGRGNFPPRFSGLQFPNYSSELNVNALELDDSALYLCASSLHPLATDSYEQYFGPGTRLTVT.

The chain uses TRBV6-4 and TRBJ2-7; possibly TRBD1 for D (6 bases). Deletions cut 11 bases from V and 1 base from J, with 18 bases between. From germline, CDR1 is MRHNA and CDR2 SNTAGT. This CDR3 has 14 amino acids. The CDR3 DNA reads as TGTGCCTTCTCCCCCAGGGGCGAATCCTACGAGCAGTACTTC. It encodes CAFSPRGESYEQYF.

The gene calls are TRBV10-3 and TRBJ1-5; TRBD1 aligns across 7 bases. Trimming removed 2 bases from V and 2 bases from J; junction bases left unmatched: 3. Germline V gene sequence: CDR1 ENHRY, CDR2 SYGVKD. This CDR3 is 15 amino acids long. The CDR3 here is CAISEPGQRNQPQHF. CDR3 nucleotide sequence: TGTGCCATCAGTGAGCCGGGACAGCGCAATCAGCCCCAGCATTTT.

The chain couples TRBV28 to TRBJ2-7; 7 nucleotides match TRBD2. Trimming removed 6 bases from V and 2 bases from J; junction bases left unmatched: 7. Germline loops: CDR1 MDHEN, CDR2 SYDVKM. This CDR3 is built from 14 residues. This CDR3 reads CASSGGFEAYEQYF. Written as DNA, the CDR3 is TGTGCCAGCAGCGGGGGGTTTGAAGCCTACGAGCAGTACTTC.

This rearrangement joins TRBV10-2 to TRBJ1-2, with D possibly being TRBD1 (5 bases). Germline assignment: CDR1 WSHSY and CDR2 SAAADI. V was pared by 6 bases and J by 0 bases, with 8 bases between. CDR3 length equals 13 residues. Here the CDR3 reads CASRLTANYGYTF. CDR3 nucleotides: TGCGCCAGCAGATTGACAGCTAACTATGGCTACACCTTC.

This clone showed up just once. Here the CDR3 reads CASSLGRVNQPQHF. In DNA form, the CDR3 reads TGTGCCAGCAGCTTGGGACGGGTCAATCAGCCCCAGCATTTT. The chain employs TRBV13 and TRBJ1-5; a possible D gene is TRBD1 (5 bases). V was cut by 3 bases and J by 3 bases, with 9 bases left in between. The germline CDR1 and CDR2 sequences are PRHDT and FYEKMQ (reference sequence). The CDR3 covers 14 residues.

The chain joins TRBV13 to TRBJ1-6; no clear D gene. Deletions cut 8 bases from V and 14 bases from J, with 16 bases between. The CDR3 extends over 12 amino acids. In germline, CDR1 is PRHDT, CDR2 FYEKMQ (reference sequence). CDR3 amino acids: CASDQALHTLHF. CDR3 nucleotide sequence: TGTGCCAGCGACCAGGCCCTTCATACCCTCCACTTT.

The chain has TRBV15 and TRBJ2-5; 10 nucleotides match TRBD2. Per germline, CDR1 LNHNV and CDR2 YYDKDF (reference sequence). CDR3 length equals 16 residues. The V gene end was trimmed by 3 bases and the J gene end by 2 bases; junction bases not matched to a gene: 6. CDR3 nucleotides: TGTGCCACCAGCAGTCCACTAGCGGGGATACAAGAGACCCAGTACTTC. Amino acids: CATSSPLAGIQETQYF.

A note on this clone: The junction departs from the called germline gene at one end, perhaps through a read error. The rearrangement joins TRBV7-8 to TRBJ2-3; no definite D call. The length of the CDR3 is 16 residues. CDR1 is SGHVS and CDR2 is FQNEAQ in the germline V gene. CDR3 nucleotides: TGTGTCAGCAGCTTAGAAGGTGCCCCGATTGGAAATACGCAGTATTTT. Protein: CVSSLEGAPIGNTQYF.

The chain has TRBV2 and TRBJ2-5, with D perhaps TRBD2 (5 bases). Trimming stripped 7 bases from V and 1 base from J, with 13 bases between. Per germline, CDR1 SNHLY and CDR2 FYNNEI. The CDR3 is 14 amino acids. The CDR3: CASTKEGFQETQYF. CDR3 bases: TGTGCCAGCACCAAAGAGGGTTTCCAAGAGACCCAGTACTTC.

A remark on this clone: In the same sample, other DNA sequences code for this CDR3. The rearrangement links TRBV5-6 to TRBJ2-7; 8 bases line up with TRBD1. The length of the CDR3 is 12 residues. V trimming: 5 bases; J trimming: 4 bases; junction bases outside the gene matches: 2. Germline V lookup: CDR1 SGHDT, CDR2 YYEEEE. The CDR3 spells CASSGQGYEQYF. The CDR3 bases are TGTGCCAGCAGTGGACAGGGTTACGAGCAGTACTTC.

The genes are TRBV2 and TRBJ2-7; 9 nucleotides line up with TRBD2. The CDR3 consists of 14 residues. J gave up 4 bases and V 5 bases, and 6 bases lay outside the gene matches. Looked up from germline, CDR1 is SNHLY and CDR2 is FYNNEI. CDR3 amino acids: CASSTTSGGYEQYF. DNA for the CDR3: TGTGCCAGCAGTACGACTAGCGGTGGATACGAGCAGTACTTC.

This chain connects TRBV6-1 to TRBJ2-1; 7 positions agree with TRBD2. V was pared by 4 bases and J by 5 bases, with 8 bases of the junction left unmatched. Germline-derived CDR1 and CDR2 are MNHNS and SASEGT. This CDR3 has 15 amino acids. The CDR3 DNA reads TGTGCCAGCAGTGTCCAGCGGGACGGCGACAATGAGCAGTTCTTC. It specifies CASSVQRDGDNEQFF.

J is TRBJ2-5 and V is TRBV7-9, with 10 bases that match TRBD1. V lost 4 bases, J lost 5 bases, and 10 bases stayed unmatched. The CDR3 spans 16 residues. Germline assignment: CDR1 SEHNR and CDR2 FQNEAQ (reference sequence). In DNA form, the CDR3 reads TGTGCCAGCAGCTCCCGAGGACAGGGGGTTGAGGAGACCCAGTACTTC. Its translation is CASSSRGQGVEETQYF.

The chain joins TRBV2 to TRBJ1-1, with D tentatively TRBD1 (5 bases). V lost 6 bases and J lost 6, with 20 bases in between. The V gene's germline CDR1 is SNHLY and CDR2 FYNNEI. CDR3 length: 15 residues. The CDR3 nucleotides are TGTGCCAGCAGCCGTGGAGGGGTGGTAATGGCTGAAGCTTTCTTT. This codes for CASSRGGVVMAEAFF.

The V and J genes are TRBV6-6 and TRBJ2-1, with D perhaps given as TRBD1 or TRBD2 (6 bases each). Germline V lookup: CDR1 MNHNY, CDR2 SVGAGI (reference sequence). The CDR3 length is 14 residues. V dropped 6 bases and J dropped 4 bases, with 13 bases sitting between them. CDR3 coding DNA: TGTGCCAGCAGCAATACAGGGACTTACAATGAGCAGTTCTTC. Encoded protein: CASSNTGTYNEQFF.

This chain links TRBV6-5 with TRBJ2-4; D is unresolved. Germline-derived CDR1 and CDR2 are MNHEY and SVGAGI. This CDR3 is 16 amino acids long. V shed 4 bases and J shed 0 bases, with 13 bases lying between them. CDR3 in DNA: TGTGCCAGCAGTTCCCCGTGGCTCTTAGCCAAAAACATTCAGTACTTC. Its protein is CASSSPWLLAKNIQYF.